This TCR beta chain was sequenced in a study of molecular identifiers for immune sequencing clone quantification. General study findings and limits: Clones of above 20 RNA copies carried over 98% of effector molecules; in naive cells they carried under 1%. Single-cell amounts of spiked Jurkat TCR RNA were reportedly detectable among over 900,000 naive cells.

TCRdb itself ran the PCR reads through MiXCR, one entry per CDR3 protein. This sample has hundreds of thousands of distinct CDR3 sequences, with less than 30% found just once. The table lists this clonotype with a few counts. Its antigen is currently unknown. This CDR3 region has 15 residues. Trimming took 6 bases from V and 4 from J, leaving 18 bases between them. Libraries from naive CD8 cells were generated from approximately 20,000 to 980,000 sorted cells (with 10%, 30% or 50% RNA). Naive CD8 T cell sorting was performed on the CD8+CD4-CCR7+CD45RA+ phenotype. Sequencing used naive CD8+ T cells from blood, with Jurkat cell RNA spiked in. Subset noted: FACS-sorted CD8+CD4-CCR7+CD45RA+ naive T cells. This chain uses TRBV12-3 or TRBV12-4 with TRBJ1-1, with a tentative D call TRBD1 (6 bases). The receptor was isolated from a human donor in good health. Some libraries in this study had Jurkat cell RNA spiked in. CDR3 bases: TGTGCCAGCAGCCTCCGAGGTTTAGGGGGCACTGAAGCTTTCTTT. Protein: CASSLRGLGGTEAFF.